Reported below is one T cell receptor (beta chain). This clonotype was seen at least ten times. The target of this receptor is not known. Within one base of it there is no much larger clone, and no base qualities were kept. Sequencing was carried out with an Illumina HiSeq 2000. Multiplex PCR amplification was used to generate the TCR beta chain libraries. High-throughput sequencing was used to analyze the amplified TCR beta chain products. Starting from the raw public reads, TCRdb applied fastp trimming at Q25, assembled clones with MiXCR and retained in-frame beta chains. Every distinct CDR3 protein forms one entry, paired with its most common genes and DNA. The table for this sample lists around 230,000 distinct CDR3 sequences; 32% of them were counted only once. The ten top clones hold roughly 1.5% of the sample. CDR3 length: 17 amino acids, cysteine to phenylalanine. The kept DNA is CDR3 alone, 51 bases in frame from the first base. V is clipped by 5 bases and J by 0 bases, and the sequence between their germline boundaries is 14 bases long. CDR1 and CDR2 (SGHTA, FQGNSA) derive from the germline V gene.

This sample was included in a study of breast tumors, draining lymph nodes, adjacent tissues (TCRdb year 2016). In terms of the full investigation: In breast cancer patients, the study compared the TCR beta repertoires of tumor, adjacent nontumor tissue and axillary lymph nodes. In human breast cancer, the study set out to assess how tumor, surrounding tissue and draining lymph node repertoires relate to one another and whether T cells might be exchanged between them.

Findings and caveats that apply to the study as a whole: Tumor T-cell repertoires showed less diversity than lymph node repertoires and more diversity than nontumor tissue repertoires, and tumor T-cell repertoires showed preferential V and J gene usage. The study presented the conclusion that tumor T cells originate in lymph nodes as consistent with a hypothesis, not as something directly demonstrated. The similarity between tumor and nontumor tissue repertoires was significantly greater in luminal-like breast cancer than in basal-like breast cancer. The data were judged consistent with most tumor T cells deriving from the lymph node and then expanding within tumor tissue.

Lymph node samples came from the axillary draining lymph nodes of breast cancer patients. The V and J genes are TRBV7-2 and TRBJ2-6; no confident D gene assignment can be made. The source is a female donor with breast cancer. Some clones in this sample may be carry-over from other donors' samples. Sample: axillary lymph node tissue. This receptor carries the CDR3 CASSPYPLISGANVLTF. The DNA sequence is TGTGCCAGCAGCCCCTACCCACTAATCTCTGGGGCCAACGTCCTGACTTTC.